What follows are 16 T cell receptor beta chains derived from one specimen sequenced in a study of T cell repertoires in cytomegalovirus infection. Their target antigens are unknown. MiXCR, applied by TCRdb to the reads, yields one record per CDR3 protein. The data hold approximately 910,000 distinct CDR3 sequences, with roughly 30% observed a single time. The sequences come from cultured CD8+ T cells from PBMCs, collected from culture after CMV antigen stimulation. Source of these receptors: a human donor in good health (CMV status not recorded). Some clones in this sample may be carry-over from other donors' samples.

The rearrangement uses TRBV12-5 and TRBJ2-1; D perhaps matches TRBD1 (5 bases). The CDR3 covers 14 residues. V was trimmed by 6 bases and J by 5 bases, leaving 14 bases between them. Germline V lookup: CDR1 LGHNT, CDR2 FRNRAP. The DNA for the CDR3 is TGTGCTAGTGGCACCCGGACAAACAACAATGAGCAGTTCTTC. Protein: CASGTRTNNNEQFF.

This clonotype was picked up a small number of times. This rearrangement joins TRBV3-1 to TRBJ2-7; TRBD2 aligns across 10 bases. This CDR3 region has 15 residues. Germline V gene sequence: CDR1 LGHDT, CDR2 YNNKEL (reference sequence). The ends lost 2 bases at V and 3 bases at J; junction bases unmatched: 4. CDR3 residues: CASSQFPSGGYEQYF. CDR3 in DNA: TGTGCCAGCAGCCAATTCCCTAGCGGGGGCTACGAGCAGTACTTC.

This rearrangement joins TRBV11-1 to TRBJ1-6; D is uncertain. Deletions cut 5 bases from V and 11 bases from J, with 25 bases between. The germline gives CDR1 SGHAT, CDR2 FQDESV (reference sequence). This CDR3 contains 17 residues. In DNA form, the CDR3 reads TGTGCCAGCAGCCCGCACCAGATAGAGGGTCGGAGGCCACCCCTCCACTTT. Translated, it gives CASSPHQIEGRRPPLHF. The entire variable domain, with the rest obtained from reference TRBV11-1 and TRBJ1-6, is as follows: EAEVAQSPRYKITEKSQAVAFWCDPISGHATLYWYRQILGQGPELLVQFQDESVVDDSQLPKDRFSAERLKGVDSTLKIQPAELGDSAMYLCASSPHQIEGRRPPLHFGNGTRLTVT.

The V call is TRBV7-9, the J call TRBJ1-1; maybe TRBD1 (5 bases). The germline CDR1 and CDR2 sequences are SEHNR and FQNEAQ (reference sequence). Trimming took off 5 bases at V and 6 bases at J, with 19 bases between the two ends. The CDR3 sequence is 15 residues long. The CDR3 coding sequence is TGTGCCAGCAGCACCGGCCGGGACGTAGTATCTGAAGCTTTCTTT. This codes for CASSTGRDVVSEAFF.

This clonotype was counted once. J is TRBJ2-3 and V is TRBV12-3 or TRBV12-4; maybe TRBD1 (6 bases). V lost 5 bases to trimming and J lost 0 bases, with 18 bases between them. This CDR3 has 17 residues. The CDR3 sequence: CASSPALQGPSTDTQYF. The DNA for the CDR3 is TGTGCCAGCAGTCCCGCCTTACAGGGCCCTAGCACAGATACGCAGTATTTT.

The genes are TRBV7-9 and TRBJ1-2; D is perhaps TRBD1 (6 bases). Germline CDR1 and CDR2: SEHNR and FQNEAQ (reference sequence). The germline V and J ends were trimmed by 5 bases and 6 bases, with 16 bases remaining between them. The CDR3 totals 14 residues. Here the CDR3 reads CASSPVGGGHGYTF. For the CDR3, the DNA is TGTGCCAGCAGCCCCGTGGGAGGGGGACATGGCTACACCTTC.

This chain connects TRBV5-4 to TRBJ2-5; no clear D. This CDR3 region has 13 residues. Germline CDR1 reads SGHNT; CDR2 reads YYREEE (reference sequence). The V end was cut by 0 bases, the J end by 2 bases, with 5 bases between. CDR3 loop: CASSLAPQETQYF. The CDR3 DNA reads TGTGCCAGCAGCTTGGCCCCTCAAGAGACCCAGTACTTC.

The chain couples TRBV4-3 to TRBJ1-1, with D maybe TRBD1 (6 bases). Germline CDR1 reads LGHNA; CDR2 reads YSLEER. Trimming left V 3 bases short and J 7 bases short, with 12 bases between. The CDR3 totals 13 residues. The CDR3 protein is CASSQEQGHEAFF. As DNA, the CDR3 is TGCGCCAGCAGCCAGGAACAGGGACATGAAGCTTTCTTT.

This chain links TRBV7-8 with TRBJ2-1; D perhaps matches TRBD2 (7 bases). The germline V gene has CDR1 SGHVS and CDR2 FQNEAQ. CDR3 size: 15 residues. The V end lost 0 bases, the J end lost 8 bases, and 14 bases lay between the germline ends. CDR3 amino acids: CASSLAGGALHEQFF. In nucleotides, the CDR3 is TGTGCCAGCAGCTTAGCGGGGGGGGCGCTGCATGAGCAGTTCTTC.

Only a few counts were recorded for this clonotype. The rearrangement links TRBV12-3 or TRBV12-4 to TRBJ2-7, with 10 bases aligning to TRBD1. The V and J ends lost 6 bases and 3 bases, in that order; junction bases with no gene match: 8. The CDR3 is 15 residues long. CDR3: CASSPGTGDDYEQYF. Written as DNA, the CDR3 is TGTGCCAGCAGCCCGGGGACAGGGGATGACTACGAGCAGTACTTC.

About this clonotype: One end of the junction does not line up with germline, which may come from a read error. V and J are TRBV7-6 and TRBJ2-7; 9 bases match TRBD1. Germline V gene sequence: CDR1 SGHVS, CDR2 FNYEAQ. The CDR3 is 15 residues long. In DNA form, the CDR3 reads TGTGCTAGCAGCTTATCGTGGGGACAGGGCGCCGAGCAGTACTTC. This sequence encodes CASSLSWGQGAEQYF.

This chain joins TRBV20-1 and TRBJ2-3; D tentatively reads TRBD1 or TRBD2 (5 bases each). Germline CDR1 is DFQATT and CDR2 is SNEGSKA (reference sequence). The CDR3 consists of 16 residues. Trimming stripped 4 bases from V and 3 bases from J, with 20 bases between. The CDR3, as DNA: TGCAGTGCTAAAGCGCTAGCATGGGGGATTACAGATACGCAGTATTTT. Translation: CSAKALAWGITDTQYF.

This clonotype appeared many times. The CDR3 bases are TGTGCCAGCACCTCACGACAGGGATCCTACAATGAGCAGTTCTTC. It encodes CASTSRQGSYNEQFF. The chain joins TRBV7-8 to TRBJ2-1, with 7 bases aligning to TRBD1. J lost 1 base, V lost 7 bases, and 7 bases had no gene match. From germline, CDR1 is SGHVS and CDR2 FQNEAQ. The CDR3 contains 15 residues.

This clonotype was detected only a few times. The chain uses TRBV19 and TRBJ1-1; TRBD1 might be the D (5 bases). V lost 3 bases and J lost 0, with 11 bases in between. This CDR3 has 15 residues. CDR1 and CDR2 (germline): LNHDA, SQIVND (reference sequence). Here the CDR3 reads CASSILTDMNTEAFF. DNA for the CDR3: TGTGCCAGTAGTATTCTGACAGACATGAACACTGAAGCTTTCTTT.

The chain carries TRBV7-8 and TRBJ2-7; TRBD1 is a possible D gene (5 bases). V was pared by 5 bases and J by 4 bases, with 18 bases between. The CDR3 has 15 amino acids. The germline V gene has CDR1 SGHVS and CDR2 FQNEAQ. The chain's CDR3 is CASSPLTDSLYEQYF. The CDR3 region has the DNA TGTGCCAGCAGCCCTTTGACAGATAGCCTGTACGAGCAGTACTTC.

The chain combines TRBV7-8 with TRBJ2-5; 11 bases map to TRBD2. There are 16 residues in the CDR3. CDR1 is SGHVS and CDR2 is FQNEAQ in the germline V gene. V trimming: 4 bases; J trimming: 5 bases; junction bases outside the gene matches: 9. The CDR3 sequence: CASSSLSGGAFETQYF. For the CDR3, the DNA is TGTGCCAGCAGCTCGCTTAGCGGGGGGGCCTTCGAGACCCAGTACTTC.